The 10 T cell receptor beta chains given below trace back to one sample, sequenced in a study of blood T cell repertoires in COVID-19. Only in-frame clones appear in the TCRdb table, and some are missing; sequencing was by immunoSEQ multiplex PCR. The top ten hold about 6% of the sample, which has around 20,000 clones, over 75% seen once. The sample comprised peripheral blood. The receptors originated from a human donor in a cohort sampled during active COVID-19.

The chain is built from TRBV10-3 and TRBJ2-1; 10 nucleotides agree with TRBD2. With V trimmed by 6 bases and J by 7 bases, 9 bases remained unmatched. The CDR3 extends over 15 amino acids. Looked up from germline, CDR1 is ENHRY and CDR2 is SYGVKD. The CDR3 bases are TGTGCCATCAGCGGGACTAGCGTCGTTAGTAATGAGCAGTTCTTC. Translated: CAISGTSVVSNEQFF.

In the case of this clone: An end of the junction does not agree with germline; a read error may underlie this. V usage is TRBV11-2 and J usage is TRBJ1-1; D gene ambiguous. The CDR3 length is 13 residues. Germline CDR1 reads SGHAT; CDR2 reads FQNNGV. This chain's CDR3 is CASSLGLRGSTQF. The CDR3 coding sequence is TGTGCCAGCAGCTTAGGATTGCGAGGTTCGACCCAATTT.

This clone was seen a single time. The DNA for the CDR3 is TGCGGGGCCCTACCGGGGGGCAATCAGCCCCAGCATTTT. This sequence encodes CGALPGGNQPQHF. The rearrangement links TRBV29-1 to TRBJ1-5; possibly TRBD1 for D (5 bases). The CDR3 spans 13 residues. In germline, CDR1 is SQVTM, CDR2 ANQGSEA.

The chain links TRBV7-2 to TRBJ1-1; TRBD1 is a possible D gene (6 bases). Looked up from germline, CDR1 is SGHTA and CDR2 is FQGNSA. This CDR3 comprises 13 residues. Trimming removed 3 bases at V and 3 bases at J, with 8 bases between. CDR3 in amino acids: CASSFGQYTEAFF. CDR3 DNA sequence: TGTGCCAGCAGCTTCGGACAGTACACTGAAGCTTTCTTT.

CDR3 nucleotides: TGTGCCAGTAGTACGGGGGGAGAGAGTTGGGATGAGCAGTTCTTC. This gives the protein CASSTGGESWDEQFF. The chain has TRBV19 and TRBJ2-1; 7 nucleotides align to TRBD2. J was trimmed by 8 bases and V by 4 bases; bases with no gene match: 11. CDR1 is LNHDA, CDR2 SQIVND, per germline (reference sequence). The CDR3 has 15 residues.

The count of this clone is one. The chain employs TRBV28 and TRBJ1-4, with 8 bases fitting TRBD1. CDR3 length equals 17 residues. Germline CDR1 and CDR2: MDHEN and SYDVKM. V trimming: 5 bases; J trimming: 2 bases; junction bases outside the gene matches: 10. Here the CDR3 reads CASSRTGIFATNEKLFF. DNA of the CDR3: TGTGCCAGCAGTAGGACAGGGATCTTTGCGACTAATGAAAAACTGTTTTTT.

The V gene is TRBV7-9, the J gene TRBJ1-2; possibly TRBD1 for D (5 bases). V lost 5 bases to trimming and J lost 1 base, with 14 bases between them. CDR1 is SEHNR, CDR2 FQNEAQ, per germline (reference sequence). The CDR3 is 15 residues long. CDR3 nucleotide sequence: TGTGCCAGCAGCCCGACAGCCCTAGGTAACTATGGCTACACCTTC. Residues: CASSPTALGNYGYTF. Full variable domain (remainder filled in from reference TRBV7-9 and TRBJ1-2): DTGVSQNPRHKITKRGQNVTFRCDPISEHNRLYWYRQTLGQGPEFLTYFQNEAQLEKSRLLSDRFSAERPKGSFSTLEIQRTEQGDSAMYLCASSPTALGNYGYTFGSGTRLTVV.

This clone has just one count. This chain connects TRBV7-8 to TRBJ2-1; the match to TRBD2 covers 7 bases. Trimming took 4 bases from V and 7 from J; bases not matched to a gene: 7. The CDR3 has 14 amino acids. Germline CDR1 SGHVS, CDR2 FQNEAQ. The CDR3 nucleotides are TGTGCCAGCAGCTGGACTAGTTTGGGGAATGAGCAGTTCTTC. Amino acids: CASSWTSLGNEQFF.

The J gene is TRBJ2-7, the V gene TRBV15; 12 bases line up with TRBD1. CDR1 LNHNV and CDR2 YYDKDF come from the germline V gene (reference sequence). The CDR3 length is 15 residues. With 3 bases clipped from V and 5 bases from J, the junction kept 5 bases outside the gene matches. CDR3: CATSRGQGASHEQYF. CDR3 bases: TGTGCCACCAGCAGGGGACAGGGGGCATCCCACGAGCAGTACTTC.

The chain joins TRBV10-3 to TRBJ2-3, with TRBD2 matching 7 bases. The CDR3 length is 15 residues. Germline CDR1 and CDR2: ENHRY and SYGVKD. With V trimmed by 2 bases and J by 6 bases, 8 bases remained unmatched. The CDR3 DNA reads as TGTGCCATCAGTGAGGCAGAGGGAGGGCACGATACGCAGTATTTT. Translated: CAISEAEGGHDTQYF.